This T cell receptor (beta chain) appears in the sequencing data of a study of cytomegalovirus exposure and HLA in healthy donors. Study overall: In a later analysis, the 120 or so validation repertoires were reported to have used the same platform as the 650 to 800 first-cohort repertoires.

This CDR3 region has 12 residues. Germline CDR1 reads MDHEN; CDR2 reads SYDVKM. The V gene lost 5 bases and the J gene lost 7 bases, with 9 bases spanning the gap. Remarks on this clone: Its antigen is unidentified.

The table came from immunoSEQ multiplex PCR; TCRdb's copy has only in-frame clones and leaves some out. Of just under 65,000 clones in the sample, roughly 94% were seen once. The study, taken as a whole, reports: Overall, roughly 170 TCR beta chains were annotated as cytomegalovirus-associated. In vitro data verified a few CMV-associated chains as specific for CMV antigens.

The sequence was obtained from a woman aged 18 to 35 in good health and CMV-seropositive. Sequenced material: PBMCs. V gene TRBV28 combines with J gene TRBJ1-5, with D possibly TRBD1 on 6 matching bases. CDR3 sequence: CASSTQGQPQHF. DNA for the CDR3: TGTGCCAGCAGTACACAGGGCCAGCCCCAGCATTTT.